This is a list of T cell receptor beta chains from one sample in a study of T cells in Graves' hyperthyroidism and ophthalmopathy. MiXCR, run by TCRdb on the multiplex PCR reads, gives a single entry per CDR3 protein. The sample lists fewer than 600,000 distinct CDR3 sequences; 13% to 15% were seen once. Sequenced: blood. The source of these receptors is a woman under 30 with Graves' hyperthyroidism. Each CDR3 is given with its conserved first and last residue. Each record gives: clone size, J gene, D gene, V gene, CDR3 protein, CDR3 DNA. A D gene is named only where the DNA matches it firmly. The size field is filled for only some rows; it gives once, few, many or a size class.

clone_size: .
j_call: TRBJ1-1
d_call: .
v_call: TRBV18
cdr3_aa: CASSPVPGNTEAFF
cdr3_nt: TGTGCCAGCTCACCAGTGCCAGGTAACACTGAAGCTTTCTTT

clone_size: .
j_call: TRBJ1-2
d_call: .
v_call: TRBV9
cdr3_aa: CASSYTQWGADGYTF
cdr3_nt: TGTGCCAGCAGCTATACCCAGTGGGGGGCGGATGGCTACACCTTC

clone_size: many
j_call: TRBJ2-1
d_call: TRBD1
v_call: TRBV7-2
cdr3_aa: CASSLGQTGTGNEQFF
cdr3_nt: TGTGCCAGCAGCTTAGGCCAGACAGGGACCGGCAATGAGCAGTTCTTC

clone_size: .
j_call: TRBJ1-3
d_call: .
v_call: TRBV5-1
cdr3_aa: CASGRDTQSSGNTIYF
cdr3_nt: TGCGCCAGCGGTCGGGACACCCAGTCATCTGGAAACACCATATATTTT

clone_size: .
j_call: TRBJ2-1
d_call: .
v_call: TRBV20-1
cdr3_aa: CSAPLLTGALMDEQFF
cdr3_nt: TGCAGTGCCCCCCTTCTGACGGGGGCCCTTATGGATGAGCAGTTCTTC

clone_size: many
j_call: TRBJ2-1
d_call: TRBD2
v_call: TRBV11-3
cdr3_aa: CASSPTSGRVNEQFF
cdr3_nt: TGTGCCAGCAGCCCGACTAGCGGGAGGGTTAATGAGCAGTTCTTC

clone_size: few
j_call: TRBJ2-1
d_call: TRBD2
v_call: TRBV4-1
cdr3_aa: CASSQVTSRLYNEQFF
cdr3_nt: TGCGCCAGCAGCCAGGTGACTAGCCGGTTATACAATGAGCAGTTCTTC

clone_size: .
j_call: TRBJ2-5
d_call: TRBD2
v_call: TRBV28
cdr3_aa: CASSLWLAGSTQETQYF
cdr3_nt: TGTGCCAGCAGTTTGTGGCTAGCGGGTTCTACTCAAGAGACCCAGTACTTC

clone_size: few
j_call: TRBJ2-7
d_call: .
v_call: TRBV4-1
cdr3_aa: CASSQVLWAEQYF
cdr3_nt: TGCGCCAGCAGCCAAGTTCTGTGGGCCGAGCAGTACTTC

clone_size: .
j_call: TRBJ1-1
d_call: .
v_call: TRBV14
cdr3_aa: CASSRPDRPNTEAFF
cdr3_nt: TGTGCCAGCAGCCGACCCGACCGACCGAACACTGAAGCTTTCTTT

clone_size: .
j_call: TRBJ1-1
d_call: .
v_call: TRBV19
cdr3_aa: CASSIQARGSFYTEAFF
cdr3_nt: TGTGCCAGTAGTATCCAAGCCAGGGGATCTTTTTACACTGAAGCTTTCTTT

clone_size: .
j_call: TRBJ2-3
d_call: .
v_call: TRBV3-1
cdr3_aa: CASSQGTSGESTDTQYF
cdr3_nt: TGTGCCAGCAGCCAAGGAACTTCAGGGGAAAGCACAGATACGCAGTATTTT

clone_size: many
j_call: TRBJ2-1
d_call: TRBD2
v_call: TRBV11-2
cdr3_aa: CASSLWQRESSNEQFF
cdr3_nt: TGTGCCAGCAGCTTATGGCAGCGGGAGTCATCCAATGAGCAGTTCTTC

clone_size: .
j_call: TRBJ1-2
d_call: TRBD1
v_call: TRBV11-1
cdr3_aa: CASSSTGQGRYGYTF
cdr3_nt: TGTGCCAGCAGCTCTACCGGACAGGGGAGGTATGGCTACACCTTC

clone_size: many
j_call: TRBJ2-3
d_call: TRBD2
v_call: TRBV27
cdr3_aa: CASSLSPGQAGAVDTQYF
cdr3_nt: TGTGCCAGCAGTTTATCGCCGGGACAAGCGGGAGCCGTAGATACGCAGTATTTT

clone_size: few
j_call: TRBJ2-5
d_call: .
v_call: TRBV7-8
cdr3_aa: CASTEPQETQYF
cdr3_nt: TGTGCCAGCACAGAACCTCAAGAGACCCAGTACTTC

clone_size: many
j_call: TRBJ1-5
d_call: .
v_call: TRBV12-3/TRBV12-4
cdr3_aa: CASSFLAWGSNQPQHF
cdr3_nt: TGTGCCAGCAGTTTTCTAGCATGGGGTAGCAATCAGCCCCAGCATTTT

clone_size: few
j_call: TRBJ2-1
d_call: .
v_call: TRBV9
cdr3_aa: CASSVGTGSSYNEQFF
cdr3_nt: TGTGCCAGCAGCGTAGGCACCGGGAGCTCCTACAATGAGCAGTTCTTC

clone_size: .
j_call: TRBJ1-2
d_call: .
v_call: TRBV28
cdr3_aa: CASSLQHNYGYTF
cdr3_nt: TGTGCCAGCAGTCTCCAACATAACTATGGCTACACCTTC

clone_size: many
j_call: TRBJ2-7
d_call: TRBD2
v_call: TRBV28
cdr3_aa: CASSFLPSGDSYEQYF
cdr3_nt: TGTGCCAGCAGCTTCCTTCCTAGCGGAGATTCCTACGAGCAGTACTTC

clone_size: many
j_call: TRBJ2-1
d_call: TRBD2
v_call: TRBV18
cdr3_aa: CASSPRGLEGNEQFF
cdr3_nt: TGTGCCAGCTCACCACGGGGACTAGAGGGCAATGAGCAGTTCTTC

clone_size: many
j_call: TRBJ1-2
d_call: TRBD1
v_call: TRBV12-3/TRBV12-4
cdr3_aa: CASSLKGQNNYGYAF
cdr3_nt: TGTGCCAGCAGTTTAAAGGGACAGAATAACTATGGCTACGCCTTC

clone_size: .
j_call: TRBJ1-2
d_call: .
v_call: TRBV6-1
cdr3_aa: CASSEYRSDYGYTF
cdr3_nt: TGTGCCAGCAGTGAGTACAGGTCAGACTATGGCTACACCTTC

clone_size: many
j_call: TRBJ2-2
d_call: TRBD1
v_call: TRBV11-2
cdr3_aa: CASSRDRNTGELFF
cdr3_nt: TGTGCCAGCAGCAGGGACAGAAACACCGGGGAGCTGTTTTTT

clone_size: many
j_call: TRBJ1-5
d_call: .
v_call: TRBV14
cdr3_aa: CASSQDSNQPQHF
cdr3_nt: TGTGCCAGCAGCCAAGATTCGAATCAGCCCCAGCATTTT

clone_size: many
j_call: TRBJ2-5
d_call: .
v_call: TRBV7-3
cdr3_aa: CASSPNPQETQYF
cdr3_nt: TGTGCCAGCAGCCCAAACCCCCAAGAGACCCAGTACTTC

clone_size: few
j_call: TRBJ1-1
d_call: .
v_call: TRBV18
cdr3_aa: CASSPGEYTEAFF
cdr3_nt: TGTGCCAGCTCCCCGGGAGAGTACACTGAAGCTTTCTTT

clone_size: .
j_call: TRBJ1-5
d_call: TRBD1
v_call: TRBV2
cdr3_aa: CASSQGQGTGQPQHF
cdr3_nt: TGTGCCAGCAGTCAGGGACAGGGGACTGGTCAGCCCCAGCATTTT

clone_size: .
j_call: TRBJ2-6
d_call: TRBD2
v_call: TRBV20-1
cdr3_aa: CSARVGGRAWSSGANVLTF
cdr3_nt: TGCAGTGCTAGAGTGGGGGGGAGGGCCTGGTCCTCTGGGGCCAACGTCCTGACTTTC

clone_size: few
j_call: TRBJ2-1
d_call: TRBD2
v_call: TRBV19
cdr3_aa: CASSRLAGEFYNEQFF
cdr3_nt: TGTGCCAGTAGTAGACTAGCGGGCGAGTTTTACAATGAGCAGTTCTTC

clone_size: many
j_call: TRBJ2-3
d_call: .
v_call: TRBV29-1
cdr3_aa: CSVEDRTRDRTDTQYF
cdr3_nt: TGCAGCGTTGAAGATCGAACTCGGGACCGCACAGATACGCAGTATTTT

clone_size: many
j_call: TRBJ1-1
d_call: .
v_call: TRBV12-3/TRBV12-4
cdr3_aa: CASSFARPVNTEAFF
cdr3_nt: TGTGCCAGCAGTTTTGCTAGGCCGGTGAACACTGAAGCTTTCTTT

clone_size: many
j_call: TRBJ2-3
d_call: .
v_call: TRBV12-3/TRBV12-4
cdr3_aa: CASSSRQFTDTQYF
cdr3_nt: TGTGCCAGCAGTTCACGACAGTTCACAGATACGCAGTATTTT

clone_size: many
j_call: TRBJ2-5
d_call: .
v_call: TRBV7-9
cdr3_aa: CASSTLAVETQYF
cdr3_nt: TGTGCCAGCAGCACACTGGCGGTGGAGACCCAGTACTTC

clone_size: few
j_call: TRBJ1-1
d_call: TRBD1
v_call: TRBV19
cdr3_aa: CASSSGTASGAFF
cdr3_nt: TGTGCCAGTAGTTCGGGGACAGCCAGCGGAGCTTTCTTT

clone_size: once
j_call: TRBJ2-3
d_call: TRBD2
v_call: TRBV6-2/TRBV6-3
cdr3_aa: CASGYSGAGGTQYF
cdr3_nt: TGTGCCAGCGGTTACTCGGGGGCGGGAGGGACGCAGTATTTT

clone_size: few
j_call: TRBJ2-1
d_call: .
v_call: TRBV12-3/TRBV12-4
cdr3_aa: CASSPLIGPYNEQFF
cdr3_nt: TGTGCCAGCAGCCCCCTTATAGGACCTTACAATGAGCAGTTCTTC

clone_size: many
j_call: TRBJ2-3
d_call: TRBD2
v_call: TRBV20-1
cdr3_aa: CSASPGTSGTDTQYF
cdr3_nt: TGCAGTGCTAGCCCCGGGACTAGCGGCACAGATACGCAGTATTTT

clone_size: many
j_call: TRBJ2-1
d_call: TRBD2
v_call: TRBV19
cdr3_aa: CASNPLAGRYNEQFF
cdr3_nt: TGTGCCAGTAATCCGCTAGCGGGGCGCTACAATGAGCAGTTCTTC